This T cell receptor (beta chain) was recorded in a study of cytotoxic CD8 clonotypes in ibrutinib-treated CLL. Study as a whole: After a median of approximately 70 months, about 14 patients stayed remitted and approximately twelve progressed; responses had been partial in some 25 and complete in 2. General study points: Baseline levels were approached again at progression, after clonality had risen at ibrutinib response. The study found baseline clonality above age-matched healthy donors, tracking circulating CD8+ T-cell counts.

Depths of 1 in 200,000 to 1 in 1 million T cells were the sequencing target. Method: immunoSEQ multiplex PCR; TCRdb's copy keeps in-frame clones and lacks some. The sample includes under 200,000 clones, more than 80% seen only once; the top ten take over 4.5%. Worth noting for this clone: Its antigen is undetermined.

This CDR3 is built from 15 residues. V was clipped by 5 bases and J by 7 bases; unmatched bases: 9. Germline-derived CDR1 and CDR2 are MNHEY and SMNVEV (reference sequence). The TCR originated in a human donor with chronic lymphocytic leukemia. The input for sequencing was PBMCs, taken after 24 months of ibrutinib treatment. The chain is built from TRBV27 and TRBJ2-1; 9 bases are a match to TRBD2. CDR3 amino acids: CASSPGLARRNEQFF. CDR3 DNA: TGTGCCAGCAGTCCGGGACTAGCTAGACGTAATGAGCAGTTCTTC.